Below are 8 T cell receptor beta chains sequenced from a single sample in a study of T cell responses to AZD1222 COVID-19 vaccine. This table comes from immunoSEQ multiplex PCR, and its TCRdb copy is limited to in-frame clones, with some not included. The sample contains some 60,000 clones, approximately 80% of which appear only once. This specimen consisted of peripheral blood, obtained 28 days after the second AZD1222 dose. The receptors here all came from an adult who received the AZD1222 COVID-19 vaccine.

This rearrangement joins TRBV24-1 to TRBJ2-7; 9 nucleotides match TRBD1. CDR1 and CDR2 (germline): KGHDR, SFDVKD. The V gene end was trimmed by 7 bases and the J gene end by 3 bases; junction bases not matched to a gene: 9. The CDR3 is 15 amino acids. CDR3 sequence reads: CATSLRDRDFYEQYF. The DNA for the CDR3 is TGTGCCACCAGCCTCCGGGACAGGGATTTCTACGAGCAGTACTTC.

This clone turned up a few times. The chain employs TRBV11-2 and TRBJ2-2, with a weak D call TRBD1 (7 bases). Trimming cost V 1 base and J 7 bases, with 13 bases left between them. The CDR3 contains 15 residues. Germline V CDR1 and CDR2: SGHAT, FQNNGV. The CDR3 reads CASSLAEGANGELFF. CDR3 bases: TGTGCCAGCAGCTTAGCGGAGGGGGCGAACGGGGAGCTGTTTTTT.

This clone was seen a few times. The chain carries TRBV29-1 and TRBJ2-3; D unresolved. Looked up from germline, CDR1 is SQVTM and CDR2 is ANQGSEA. V lost 3 bases to trimming and J lost 6 bases, with 13 bases between them. The CDR3 has 13 amino acids. The CDR3 DNA reads TGCAGCGTTGAGATGGTTGAGCGCGATACGCAGTATTTT. Protein sequence: CSVEMVERDTQYF.

J is TRBJ1-2 and V is TRBV18, with D uncertain. CDR1 and CDR2 from the germline V gene are KGHSH and LQKENI. The CDR3 contains 14 residues. V lost 0 bases and J lost 4, with 9 bases in between. Here the CDR3 reads CASSPPGRSYGYTF. In DNA, the CDR3 is TGTGCCAGCTCACCACCGGGAAGGAGCTATGGCTACACCTTC.

The CDR3 DNA is TGTGCCAGCAGTTTCCCCCGCGACGAGCAGTACTTC. It specifies CASSFPRDEQYF. V usage is TRBV28 and J usage is TRBJ2-7; D gene uncertain. Germline lookup yields CDR1 MDHEN and CDR2 SYDVKM. This CDR3 comprises 12 residues. Trimming stripped 3 bases from V and 5 bases from J, with 8 bases between.

The rearrangement joins TRBV7-2 to TRBJ1-2; a possible D gene is TRBD1 (6 bases). With 0 bases removed from V and 7 bases from J, the gap between germline ends came to 15 bases. The CDR3 sequence is 15 residues long. Germline CDR1 reads SGHTA; CDR2 reads FQGNSA. The DNA of the CDR3 is TGTGCCAGCAGCTTAGCCGGGCGGGGGCCGGGTGGCTACACCTTC. Translating it yields CASSLAGRGPGGYTF. The whole variable domain, filled in from reference TRBV7-2 and TRBJ1-2, reads GAGVSQSPSNKVTEKGKDVELRCDPISGHTALYWYRQSLGQGLEFLIYFQGNSAPDKSGLPSDRFSAERTGGSVSTLTIQRTQQEDSAVYLCASSLAGRGPGGYTFGSGTRLTVV.

The chain is built from TRBV19 and TRBJ2-2, with D possibly TRBD2 on 5 matching bases. Trimming pared 1 base from V and 6 bases from J, leaving 12 bases between. Germline values: CDR1 LNHDA, CDR2 SQIVND (reference sequence). This CDR3 spans 15 amino acids. For the CDR3, the DNA is TGTGCCAGTAGTATAGTAGTGGCGGGCGCCGGGGAGCTGTTTTTT. Its protein product is CASSIVVAGAGELFF. Full variable domain (missing parts from reference TRBV19 and TRBJ2-2): DGGITQSPKYLFRKEGQNVTLSCEQNLNHDAMYWYRQDPGQGLRLIYYSQIVNDFQKGDIAEGYSVSREKKESFPLTVTSAQKNPTAFYLCASSIVVAGAGELFFGEGSRLTVL.

The V gene is TRBV28, the J gene TRBJ2-7; perhaps D is TRBD1 or TRBD2 (6 bases each). Per germline, CDR1 MDHEN and CDR2 SYDVKM. Trimming shortened V by 7 bases and J by 2 bases, and 18 bases separated the two germline ends. This CDR3 comprises 15 residues. As DNA, the CDR3 is TGTGCCAGCATCCCCGGGGGAACAGGGACCTACGAGCAGTACTTC. Residues: CASIPGGTGTYEQYF. Together with reference TRBV28 and TRBJ2-7, the CDR3 gives the full variable domain: DVKVTQSSRYLVKRTGEKVFLECVQDMDHENMFWYRQDPGLGLRLIYFSYDVKMKEKGDIPEGYSVSREKKERFSLILESASTNQTSMYLCASIPGGTGTYEQYFGPGTRLTVT.